The 3 T cell receptor beta chains given below trace back to one sample, sequenced in a study of blood T cell repertoires in COVID-19. Produced via immunoSEQ multiplex PCR; TCRdb's table is partial and in-frame only. There are approximately 54,000 clones in the sample; 86% occur only once, and roughly 4% lies in the top ten. What was sequenced was peripheral blood. The receptors come from a man older than 75 with active COVID-19.

This clone was counted a single time. The chain combines TRBV12-3 or TRBV12-4 with TRBJ2-7; 8 bases align to TRBD1. V shed 6 bases, J shed 7 bases, and the junction held 8 bases outside the gene matches. The CDR3 is made up of 13 amino acids. The DNA for the CDR3 is TGTGCCAGCAGGACGACAGGGGACTCGGAGCAGTACTTC. Its protein product is CASRTTGDSEQYF.

The rearrangement links TRBV7-2 to TRBJ2-3; no clear D. The CDR3 totals 14 residues. Deletions cut 3 bases from V and 2 bases from J, with 9 bases between. Germline V gene sequence: CDR1 SGHTA, CDR2 FQGNSA. The DNA for the CDR3 is TGTGCCAGCAGCTTGGGCCAGGACACAGATACGCAGTATTTT. This sequence encodes CASSLGQDTDTQYF.

This rearrangement joins TRBV6-5 to TRBJ1-2; 9 bases are shared with TRBD1. This CDR3 region has 16 residues. Germline values: CDR1 MNHEY, CDR2 SVGAGI. V lost 2 bases, J lost 6 bases, and 10 bases stayed unmatched. The CDR3 nucleotides are TGTGCCAGCAGTTACGCTGGGACAGGGAGGTCGGATGGCTACACCTTC. Translating gives CASSYAGTGRSDGYTF.